This TCR beta chain originates from a study of vaccination and CD4 T cells after COVID-19. This clonotype has just one count. Its cognate antigen is unknown. Treatment here: roughly nine-day PBMC culture with coronavirus spike peptide pools or control peptides (ViraFEST assay). An Oncomine TCR Beta short-read assay was used to sequence the DNA from cultured CD4+ T cells. TCRdb re-analysed the PCR reads in MiXCR, keeping a single row per CDR3 protein. Of 3,500 to 5,000 distinct CDR3 sequences in the sample, under 70% were seen once. This CDR3 has 11 residues. CDR1 SGHRS and CDR2 YFSETQ come from the germline V gene. Trimming cost V 1 base and J 4 bases, with 3 bases left between them.

This chain joins TRBV5-1 and TRBJ2-7; D uncertain. The sample taken for sequencing was CD4+ T cells from blood, cultured in vitro. This TCR came from a human donor who had recovered from COVID-19. The DNA for the CDR3 is TGCGCCAGCAGCTTGCGGTACGAGCAGTACTTC. Its translation: CASSLRYEQYF.